Each of the 27 T cell receptor beta chains below was sequenced from the same sample in a study of shared clonotypes between healthy human individuals. Method: immunoSEQ multiplex PCR; TCRdb's copy keeps in-frame clones and lacks some. Altogether around 2.1 million clones are present, under 95% being singletons, with the ten largest covering more than 1.5%. The naive CD8 subset, CD45RO-negative cells positively selected for CCR7, excluded terminally differentiated effector memory CD45RA+ cells. Sequenced sample: naive CD8+ T cells from PBMCs. These receptors originate from a young man in good health. Some clones in this sample may be carry-over from other donors' samples.

This chain uses TRBV7-8 with TRBJ2-7, with 7 bases aligning to TRBD1. V was pared by 3 bases and J by 6 bases, with 2 bases of the junction left unmatched. This CDR3 has 12 residues. Germline CDR1 reads SGHVS; CDR2 reads FQNEAQ. The CDR3 nucleotides read TGTGCCAGCAGCTTGACAGGGTTCGAGCAGTACTTC. Translation: CASSLTGFEQYF.

The sample holds one count of this clone. This chain connects TRBV21-1 to TRBJ1-5. TRBV21-1 is a pseudogene locus. This CDR3 has 15 residues. CDR3 residues: CASIQVGGPNQPQHF. The CDR3 DNA follows: TGTGCCAGCATCCAGGTGGGGGGGCCGAATCAGCCCCAGCATTTT.

The DNA of the CDR3 is TGTGCCAGCAGTCCCCTCGACAGAACCTTAGCCAAAAACATTCAGTACTTC. It translates to CASSPLDRTLAKNIQYF. The J gene is TRBJ2-4, the V gene TRBV28; D perhaps matches TRBD1 (5 bases). With 5 bases removed from V and 0 bases from J, the gap between germline ends came to 17 bases. There are 17 residues in the CDR3. Germline V gene lookup returns CDR1 MDHEN and CDR2 SYDVKM. Combining the CDR3 with reference TRBV28 and TRBJ2-4 gives the whole variable domain DVKVTQSSRYLVKRTGEKVFLECVQDMDHENMFWYRQDPGLGLRLIYFSYDVKMKEKGDIPEGYSVSREKKERFSLILESASTNQTSMYLCASSPLDRTLAKNIQYFGAGTRLSVL.

V and J are TRBV28 and TRBJ2-7, with D maybe TRBD2 (6 bases). V lost 2 bases to trimming and J lost 5 bases, with 13 bases between them. The length of the CDR3 is 14 residues. Germline CDR1 and CDR2: MDHEN and SYDVKM. This chain's CDR3 is CASSLGVGGDEQYF. The CDR3 DNA is TGTGCCAGCAGTTTAGGGGTGGGGGGAGACGAGCAGTACTTC.

V and J are TRBV9 and TRBJ2-7; maybe TRBD2 (6 bases). The V and J ends lost 4 bases and 2 bases respectively, with 19 bases between them. This CDR3 has 16 amino acids. Germline values: CDR1 SGDLS, CDR2 YYNGEE. The CDR3 spells CASSQRETRLPYEQYF. CDR3 coding DNA: TGTGCCAGCAGCCAACGGGAGACCAGGCTTCCCTACGAGCAGTACTTC.

The chain couples TRBV28 to TRBJ2-2, with 8 bases identical to TRBD2. This CDR3 has 14 residues. V shed 4 bases and J 4 bases; nucleotides not matched to a gene: 2. The V gene's germline CDR1 is MDHEN and CDR2 SYDVKM. In DNA, the CDR3 is TGTGCCAGCAGTTCTCGGGGGGGCACCGGGGAGCTGTTTTTT. Its protein product is CASSSRGGTGELFF.

The chain joins TRBV6-5 to TRBJ2-1, with D possibly called TRBD1 or TRBD2 (5 bases each). Per germline, CDR1 MNHEY and CDR2 SVGAGI. The CDR3 extends over 12 amino acids. Between the trimmed V and J ends, which lost 0 bases and 13 bases, there was a span of 10 bases. The CDR3 DNA follows: TGTGCCAGCAGTTACTCGACGGGGCCCCAGTTCTTC. Translating it yields CASSYSTGPQFF.

This sequence joins TRBV28 and TRBJ1-1; 7 bases line up with TRBD1. The junction had 9 bases not matched to a gene; V was cut back by 7 bases and J by 4 bases. The CDR3 sequence is 14 residues long. Germline CDR1 is MDHEN and CDR2 is SYDVKM. The CDR3 region is CASTMTGRATEAFF. CDR3 bases: TGTGCCAGCACCATGACAGGGCGGGCCACTGAAGCTTTCTTT.

The chain joins TRBV5-1 to TRBJ1-2, with D hard to call. V lost 0 bases and J lost 3, with 12 bases in between. The germline V gene encodes CDR1 SGHRS and CDR2 YFSETQ. The CDR3 runs to 15 residues. CDR3 in DNA: TGCGCCAGCAGCTTGGACCCCCCCGGGGACTATGGCTACACCTTC. Translation gives CASSLDPPGDYGYTF.

The chain is built from TRBV4-1 and TRBJ2-7; 7 nucleotides line up with TRBD2. CDR1 is MGHRA and CDR2 is YSYEKL in the germline V gene. CDR3 length equals 16 residues. Trimming took 0 bases from V and 5 from J; bases not matched to a gene: 10. The CDR3 DNA sequence: TGCGCCAGCAGCCAAGACAGCGGGGTTCCCTATGACGAGCAGTACTTC. It yields the protein CASSQDSGVPYDEQYF.

The chain uses TRBV5-1 and TRBJ2-5; tentatively, D is TRBD2 (6 bases). The CDR3 is 18 amino acids. V was pared by 1 base and J by 0 bases, with 19 bases between. Germline V gene sequence: CDR1 SGHRS, CDR2 YFSETQ. This CDR3 is CASSLPGLRDLYQETQYF. CDR3 DNA: TGCGCCAGCAGCTTGCCGGGGTTGCGGGATTTGTACCAAGAGACCCAGTACTTC.

In its sample, this clone was seen once. The rearrangement uses TRBV28 and TRBJ2-3; tentatively, D is TRBD1 or TRBD2 (5 bases each). The CDR3 consists of 21 residues. V was clipped by 3 bases and J by 3 bases, with 31 bases between them. Germline CDR1 MDHEN, CDR2 SYDVKM. The CDR3 coding sequence is TGTGCCAGCAGTTTCCCCCTGCTTGGGACCCGGTCGGCCCGGCGAACAGATACGCAGTATTTT. This codes for CASSFPLLGTRSARRTDTQYF.

This chain uses TRBV7-9 with TRBJ1-4; D is unresolved. The CDR3 extends over 15 amino acids. The V end lost 4 bases, the J end lost 8 bases, and 17 bases lay between the germline ends. Germline values: CDR1 SEHNR, CDR2 FQNEAQ (reference sequence). For the CDR3, the DNA is TGTGCCAGCAGCTCTGGAGCCAATGTGGTCGAAAAACTGTTTTTT. It translates to CASSSGANVVEKLFF.

The chain is built from TRBV7-9 and TRBJ1-4; tentative D call: TRBD1 (5 bases). The germline CDR1 and CDR2 sequences are SEHNR and FQNEAQ (reference sequence). CDR3 length: 15 residues. The V gene lost 3 bases and the J gene lost 7 bases, with 15 bases spanning the gap. The DNA for the CDR3 is TGTGCCAGCAGCTTGGGGCCCGACAACGGTGAAAAACTGTTTTTT. It specifies CASSLGPDNGEKLFF.

Concerning this clone itself: Additional DNA sequences in this sample encode the identical CDR3. This chain links TRBV5-1 with TRBJ2-7, with D possibly matching TRBD1 (5 bases). The CDR3 is 13 amino acids. Deletions cut 2 bases from V and 2 bases from J, with 8 bases between. Germline V gene data show CDR1 as SGHRS and CDR2 as YFSETQ. CDR3 bases: TGCGCCAGCAGCTTCGGCAGGGCCTACGAGCAGTACTTC. This codes for CASSFGRAYEQYF.

A remark on this clone: This CDR3 is also generated by other DNA sequences in the sample. The CDR3 DNA reads TGCGCCAGCAGCTTGGCCGGACTAGGCTCCTACAATGAGCAGTTCTTC. Its translation is CASSLAGLGSYNEQFF. The chain combines TRBV5-1 with TRBJ2-1; 7 bases are shared with TRBD2. The V gene end was trimmed by 0 bases and the J gene end by 0 bases; junction bases not matched to a gene: 3. The CDR3 spans 16 residues. Germline CDR1 SGHRS, CDR2 YFSETQ.

V usage is TRBV5-1 and J usage is TRBJ2-5; TRBD1 matches at 8 bases. Matching the DNA end better, TRBJ2-7 makes the J call doubtful. The germline V gene has CDR1 SGHRS and CDR2 YFSETQ. The CDR3 is made up of 13 amino acids. The CDR3 reads CASFGQGRGEQYF. The CDR3 DNA sequence: TGCGCCAGCTTCGGACAGGGTCGGGGCGAGCAGTACTTC.

CDR3 region: CASSGTFSFNEQFF. CDR3 DNA: TGTGCCTCCTCCGGGACATTCAGTTTCAATGAGCAGTTCTTC. V gene TRBV28 combines with J gene TRBJ2-1; possible D gene TRBD1, 6 bases. Germline V lookup: CDR1 MDHEN, CDR2 SYDVKM. The CDR3 has 14 amino acids. V was cut by 11 bases and J by 6 bases, with 20 bases left in between.

The chain has TRBV13 and TRBJ2-6, with 8 bases fitting TRBD1. CDR1 and CDR2 from the germline V gene are PRHDT and FYEKMQ (reference sequence). This CDR3 has 19 residues. Unmatched junction bases numbered 12, after V lost 5 bases and J lost 0 bases. The CDR3 is CASSTGTGSTHSGANVLTF. The CDR3 DNA is TGTGCCAGCAGCACAGGGACAGGATCGACGCACTCTGGGGCCAACGTCCTGACTTTC. The full variable domain, in which reference TRBV13 and TRBJ2-6 provide the parts outside the CDR3, is AAGVIQSPRHLIKEKRETATLKCYPIPRHDTVYWYQQGPGQDPQFLISFYEKMQSDKGSIPDRFSAQQFSDYHSELNMSSLELGDSALYFCASSTGTGSTHSGANVLTFGAGSRLTVL.

As concerns this clone: Additional DNA sequences in this sample encode the identical CDR3. The chain carries TRBV27 and TRBJ1-1; possibly TRBD1 for D (6 bases). V dropped 5 bases and J dropped 4 bases, with 11 bases sitting between them. Germline V gene sequence: CDR1 MNHEY, CDR2 SMNVEV (reference sequence). The CDR3 runs 13 residues. The DNA of the CDR3 is TGTGCCAGCAGTCCAAGGGGGGGCACTGAAGCTTTCTTT. Translating it yields CASSPRGGTEAFF.

This rearrangement joins TRBV9 to TRBJ2-1; D is ambiguous. Looked up from germline, CDR1 is SGDLS and CDR2 is YYNGEE. Trimming took off 4 bases at V and 5 bases at J, with 16 bases between the two ends. The CDR3 sequence is 15 residues long. CDR3 DNA: TGTGCCAGCAGCAATCAAAGACTGACACACAATGAGCAGTTCTTC. This sequence encodes CASSNQRLTHNEQFF.

The rearrangement joins TRBV29-1 to TRBJ1-2, with D perhaps TRBD1 (6 bases). The V end lost 1 base, the J end lost 4 bases, and 16 bases lay between the germline ends. The germline CDR1 and CDR2 sequences are SQVTM and ANQGSEA. The CDR3 covers 15 residues. CDR3 bases: TGCAGCGTTGAAGGGAGAATTGGACAGTTCTATGGCTACACCTTC. This translates into CSVEGRIGQFYGYTF.

V usage is TRBV27 and J usage is TRBJ2-2; D assignment may be TRBD1 or TRBD2 (6 bases each). The V gene lost 6 bases and the J gene lost 6 bases, with 14 bases spanning the gap. Germline V gene lookup returns CDR1 MNHEY and CDR2 SMNVEV (reference sequence). There are 14 residues in the CDR3. The CDR3 is CASRETGGAGELFF. As DNA, the CDR3 is TGTGCCAGCAGGGAGACAGGAGGGGCCGGGGAGCTGTTTTTT.

The chain uses TRBV28 and TRBJ1-5; TRBD1 matches 11 bases. In germline, CDR1 is MDHEN, CDR2 SYDVKM. The CDR3 loop spans 18 amino acids. Trimming removed 5 bases from V and 4 bases from J; junction bases left unmatched: 13. This CDR3 reads CASSLVRTGGLGNQPQHF. DNA of the CDR3: TGTGCCAGCAGTCTTGTGAGGACAGGGGGCTTAGGAAATCAGCCCCAGCATTTT. The full variable domain, rest sourced from reference TRBV28 and TRBJ1-5, is DVKVTQSSRYLVKRTGEKVFLECVQDMDHENMFWYRQDPGLGLRLIYFSYDVKMKEKGDIPEGYSVSREKKERFSLILESASTNQTSMYLCASSLVRTGGLGNQPQHFGDGTRLSIL.

The rearrangement uses TRBV7-9 and TRBJ2-1; D unresolved. This CDR3 has 15 amino acids. Per germline, CDR1 SEHNR and CDR2 FQNEAQ (reference sequence). Trimming stripped 1 base from V and 6 bases from J, with 13 bases between. Here the CDR3 DNA reads TGTGCCAGCAGCTTAGTATTGGCTAGTATCAATGAGCAGTTCTTC. It codes for CASSLVLASINEQFF.

The chain uses TRBV28 and TRBJ2-1, with 10 bases lining up with TRBD2. CDR3 length equals 13 residues. Per germline, CDR1 MDHEN and CDR2 SYDVKM. The junction had 5 bases not matched to a gene; V was cut back by 9 bases and J by 6 bases. CDR3 sequence: CASEREGLNEQFF. The DNA for the CDR3 is TGTGCCAGTGAGCGGGAGGGCCTCAATGAGCAGTTCTTC.

The V and J genes are TRBV11-2 and TRBJ1-2, with a possible D match to TRBD1 (5 bases). Germline CDR1 SGHAT, CDR2 FQNNGV. The CDR3 contains 13 residues. Trimming stripped 0 bases from V and 10 bases from J, with 12 bases between. The CDR3 DNA reads TGTGCCAGCAGCTTAGAGGGGGTGGAAGACTACACCTTC. Translated, it gives CASSLEGVEDYTF.